The 18 T cell receptor delta chains presented below share a single source sample, sequenced in a study of gamma-delta T cells after stem cell transplantation. TCRdb re-called the RT-PCR reads via CATT. The sample includes roughly 12,000 delta-chain clones, 38% of them seen just once. Material: gamma-delta T cells. These receptors were taken from a human donor. It is not recorded whose cells these are; they may come from a transplant donor.

This clone has only a few counts. The gene calls are TRDV1 and TRDJ1; 12 bases agree with TRDD3. Trimming at V came to 0 bases and at J to 1 base, leaving 12 bases not matched to a gene. CDR3 size: 20 residues. Per the germline V gene, CDR1 is TSWWSYY and CDR2 is QGS. The CDR3 DNA follows: TGTGCTCTTGGGGAACTTCCCTTACTGTACTGGGGGATACCCACCGATAAACTCATCTTT. Protein product: CALGELPLLYWGIPTDKLIF.

In the case of this clone: At one end the junction does not follow the germline gene, possibly because of a read error. The CDR3 reads CASRGYWVGDTDKLTF. The CDR3 DNA is TGTGCTAGCAGAGGGTATTGGGTGGGGGATACCGATAAACTCACCTTT. This chain connects TRDV1 to TRDJ1; 10 bases fit TRDD3. The germline V gene encodes CDR1 TSWWSYY and CDR2 QGS. This CDR3 comprises 16 residues.

The chain combines TRDV2 with TRDJ1, with 11 bases matching TRDD3. Looked up from germline, CDR1 is GEAIGNYY and CDR2 is EKD. This CDR3 comprises 21 residues. V shed 0 bases and J 1 base; nucleotides not matched to a gene: 18. CDR3 DNA sequence: TGTGCCTGTGACACCGTCTCGATGGGGGATACGCACTCTCGGGGCACCGATAAACTCATCTTT. Translation gives CACDTVSMGDTHSRGTDKLIF.

By proportion, this clone is medium-sized. This rearrangement joins TRDV2 to TRDJ3; 13 bases are shared with TRDD3. After removal of 3 bases from V and 1 base from J, the junction contained 11 bases not matched to a gene. Germline CDR1 GEAIGNYY, CDR2 EKD. The length of the CDR3 is 21 residues. CDR3 region: CACDSLLGDTQGSWDTRQMFF. The CDR3 nucleotides are TGTGCCTGTGACTCTCTACTGGGGGATACGCAAGGGTCCTGGGACACCCGACAGATGTTTTTC.

V and J are TRDV1 and TRDJ1; 11 bases are shared with TRDD3. The CDR3 spans 20 residues. V lost 4 bases and J lost 4; bases outside the gene matches: 20. Per germline, CDR1 TSWWSYY and CDR2 QGS. Written as DNA, the CDR3 is TGTGCTCTTGGGGGGCTAGAGCCTGTCCTACTGGGGGATAGCTTCGATAAACTCATCTTT. This codes for CALGGLEPVLLGDSFDKLIF.

This clone has only a few counts. The gene calls are TRDV1 and TRDJ1; D gene uncertain. This CDR3 has 17 amino acids. Trimming left V 0 bases short and J 0 bases short, with 14 bases between. Germline V CDR1 and CDR2: TSWWSYY, QGS. The CDR3 nucleotides are TGTGCTCTTGGGGAACTGATCTCGACTACGTACACCGATAAACTCATCTTT. Translated, it gives CALGELISTTYTDKLIF.

This chain uses TRDV1 with TRDJ1, with TRDD3 matching 9 bases. The trim removed 2 bases at V and 0 bases at J, leaving 31 bases unmatched. The germline V gene encodes CDR1 TSWWSYY and CDR2 QGS. CDR3 length: 25 residues. The CDR3 DNA reads TGTGCTCTTGGGGAAGGGAGGTTCATCGTAAAGAACCTACTGGGGATACGGCTATACACCGATAAACTCATCTTT. Protein sequence: CALGEGRFIVKNLLGIRLYTDKLIF.

CDR3 bases: TGTGCTCTTGGGGAACGAGGTTTCCCCTGGGGGATCCAGGATAAACTCATCTTT. This translates into CALGERGFPWGIQDKLIF. The chain has TRDV1 and TRDJ1, with 9 bases fitting TRDD3. V lost 1 base, J lost 5 bases, and 14 bases stayed unmatched. Germline values: CDR1 TSWWSYY, CDR2 QGS. The CDR3 spans 18 residues.

In its sample, this clone is medium-sized (0.01 to 0.1%). Other DNA variants within this sample encode the same CDR3. The chain recombines TRDV2 with TRDJ1; 10 positions agree with TRDD3. The length of the CDR3 is 20 residues. Per the germline V gene, CDR1 is GEAIGNYY and CDR2 is EKD. V trimming: 0 bases; J trimming: 0 bases; junction bases outside the gene matches: 15. The CDR3 loop is CACDTEPTGGSYSYTDKLIF. CDR3 sequence (DNA): TGTGCCTGTGACACCGAGCCGACTGGGGGATCCTACAGTTACACCGATAAACTCATCTTT.

Of note for this clone: A read error may account for a junction end that differs from germline. This chain links TRDV3 with TRDJ1; 7 bases map to TRDD2. Germline CDR1 is TVYSNPD and CDR2 is GDNSRS (reference sequence). The CDR3 runs 20 residues. In DNA, the CDR3 is TGTGCCTTTCCGGCCCCCTTTTTTCCTACGAATACTCCTTACACCGATACACTCATATTT. It translates to CAFPAPFFPTNTPYTDTLIF.

This clone was recorded a few times. The chain links TRDV1 to TRDJ1; 7 positions agree with TRDD3. V was pared by 0 bases and J by 0 bases, with 37 bases of the junction left unmatched. CDR3 length: 27 amino acids. Looked up from germline, CDR1 is TSWWSYY and CDR2 is QGS. The DNA for the CDR3 is TGTGCTCTTGGGGAACTTTGCACCCATTCGTACAACGACCCCTCATACTGGGGACTCCGGTACACCGATAAACTCATCTTT. Protein: CALGELCTHSYNDPSYWGLRYTDKLIF.

Turning to this clone: The germline gene is not matched at one end of the junction; a read error may be the cause. The chain employs TRDV2 and TRDJ2; TRDD3 aligns across 9 bases. This CDR3 has 22 amino acids. The germline gives CDR1 GEAIGNYY, CDR2 EKD. Here the CDR3 reads CACDSEYWGTVFGPALKAQLFF. Written as DNA, the CDR3 is TGTGCCTGTGACTCCGAGTACTGGGGGACCGTCTTCGGTCCTGCTTTGAAAGCACAACTCTTCTTT.

This clone appeared a few times. The chain uses TRAV29/DV5 and TRDJ1; tentatively, D is TRDD2 (9 bases). The CDR3 loop spans 22 amino acids. CDR1 is NSMFDY and CDR2 is ISSIKDK in the germline V gene. V was trimmed by 2 bases and J by 0 bases, leaving 35 bases between them. The CDR3 region is CAARDPLPPSYEVLGDTDKLIF. Here the CDR3 DNA reads TGTGCAGCAAGGGATCCCCTTCCCCCTTCCTACGAAGTACTGGGGGACACCGATAAACTCATCTTT. The variable domain in full, completed from reference TRAV29/DV5 and TRDJ1, reads DQQVKQNSPSLSVQEGRISILNCDYTNSMFDYFLWYKKYPAEGPTFLISISSIKDKNEDGRFTVFLNKSAKHLSLHIVPSQPGDSAVYFCAARDPLPPSYEVLGDTDKLIFGKGTRVTVEP.

Worth noting for this clone: One end of the junction fails to match germline, which may point to a read error. The chain has TRDV1 and TRDJ1; 10 nucleotides agree with TRDD3. CDR3 length equals 19 residues. In germline, CDR1 is TSWWSYY, CDR2 QGS. CDR3 bases: TGTGCTATTGGGGAAAGCTGCCTACGTGGGGGATACTGCACCGATAAACTCATCTTT. Translated, it gives CAIGESCLRGGYCTDKLIF.

This clone is labeled as medium-sized. This sequence joins TRDV2 and TRDJ2; 10 bases are a match to TRDD3. Trimming at V came to 3 bases and at J to 5 bases, leaving 2 bases not matched to a gene. CDR3 length: 14 amino acids. Germline CDR1 and CDR2: GEAIGNYY and EKD. The CDR3 region has the DNA TGTGCCTGTGACGTACTGGGGGATACAGCACAACTCTTCTTT. Protein product: CACDVLGDTAQLFF.

This clone has more than one count but fewer than ten. The rearrangement joins TRDV3 to TRDJ1, with D possibly being TRDD3 (10 bases). This CDR3 spans 24 amino acids. The V and J ends lost 5 bases and 2 bases respectively, with 48 bases between them. CDR1 and CDR2 (germline): TVYSNPD, GDNSRS (reference sequence). CDR3 sequence (DNA): TGTGCCCGACACAGCCTTCCTACGTCCCTTGGTGGGGGATACCGCACCCTCAGGACCGATAAACTCATCTTT. Translated: CARHSLPTSLGGGYRTLRTDKLIF.

This chain uses TRAV29/DV5 with TRDJ1, with 7 bases aligning to TRDD3. Germline V gene sequence: CDR1 NSMFDY, CDR2 ISSIKDK. The CDR3 length is 21 residues. J was trimmed by 0 bases and V by 0 bases; bases with no gene match: 23. DNA of the CDR3: TGTGCAGCAAGCGTGAGCCTATCCGGGGATAGGAGCCCCGCGTACACCGATAAACTCATCTTT. Its protein is CAASVSLSGDRSPAYTDKLIF.

Only one count was recorded for this clone. This may arise from a read error, as a much more abundant clone is one base away. This sequence joins TRDV2 and TRDJ1; D is perhaps TRDD3 (6 bases). The CDR3 runs 13 residues. Per germline, CDR1 GEAIGNYY and CDR2 EKD. DNA for the CDR3: TGTGCCTGTGATCAGGGGGACACCGATAACCTCATCTTT. Amino acids: CACDQGDTDNLIF.